Listed below are T cell receptor beta chains from one sample, sequenced in a study of T cells in Graves' hyperthyroidism and ophthalmopathy. Each CDR3 protein is one row after TCRdb ran MiXCR on the multiplex PCR reads. The table lists fewer than 550,000 distinct CDR3 sequences, approximately 25% of them singletons, with 10% to 12% in the top ten. Specimen: blood. These receptor sequences come from a woman in her thirties with Graves' ophthalmopathy. Each CDR3 is given with its conserved first and last residue. Each record gives: J gene, V gene, clone size, D gene, CDR3 DNA, CDR3 protein. D genes are given only for firm matches. Clone size is given for some rows only: seen once, a few or many times, or a class if the clone is expanded.

J gene: TRBJ2-3
V gene: TRBV7-2
clone size: many
D gene: NA
CDR3 DNA: TGTGCCAGCAGCTTAGCGGCCCACACAGATACGCAGTATTTT
CDR3 protein: CASSLAAHTDTQYF

J gene: TRBJ1-1
V gene: TRBV5-6
clone size: few
D gene: TRBD1
CDR3 DNA: TGTGCCAGCAGCCCGACGGCCGACAGGGAGGGGATGAACACTGAAGCTTTCTTT
CDR3 protein: CASSPTADREGMNTEAFF

J gene: TRBJ1-2
V gene: TRBV24-1
clone size: many
D gene: NA
CDR3 DNA: TGTGCCACCAGTGATGCCCCGGGGCTCTATGGCTACACCTTC
CDR3 protein: CATSDAPGLYGYTF

J gene: TRBJ1-1
V gene: TRBV24-1
clone size: once
D gene: TRBD1
CDR3 DNA: TGTGCCACCAGTGAAACAGGGGGCACTGAAGCTTTCTTT
CDR3 protein: CATSETGGTEAFF

J gene: TRBJ1-2
V gene: TRBV12-3/TRBV12-4
clone size: many
D gene: NA
CDR3 DNA: TGTGCCAGCAGTTTAGCCACTAACTATGGCTACACCTTC
CDR3 protein: CASSLATNYGYTF

J gene: TRBJ2-7
V gene: TRBV20-1
clone size: many
D gene: NA
CDR3 DNA: TGCAGTGCTAGAGAAGTGTTTAGGTACGAGCAGTACTTC
CDR3 protein: CSAREVFRYEQYF

J gene: TRBJ1-6
V gene: TRBV30
clone size: few
D gene: NA
CDR3 DNA: TGTGCCTGGAGTGTATGGGGATTTACACCCCTCCACTTT
CDR3 protein: CAWSVWGFTPLHF

J gene: TRBJ1-1
V gene: TRBV27
clone size: NA
D gene: NA
CDR3 DNA: TGTGCCAGCAGTTTTCTGGCCGAGAACACTGAAGCTTTCTTT
CDR3 protein: CASSFLAENTEAFF

J gene: TRBJ2-2
V gene: TRBV24-1
clone size: many
D gene: NA
CDR3 DNA: TGTGCCACCAGTGCTGGGGAGGTCACCGGGGAGCTGTTTTTT
CDR3 protein: CATSAGEVTGELFF

J gene: TRBJ1-2
V gene: TRBV5-1
clone size: many
D gene: TRBD1
CDR3 DNA: TGCGCCAGCAGCTTGGACAGGGGGTCTGGCTACACCTTC
CDR3 protein: CASSLDRGSGYTF

J gene: TRBJ1-2
V gene: TRBV6-5
clone size: many
D gene: TRBD1
CDR3 DNA: TGTGCCAGCAGCAAGGGACAGAACTATGGCTACACCTTC
CDR3 protein: CASSKGQNYGYTF

J gene: TRBJ1-1
V gene: TRBV6-5
clone size: few
D gene: TRBD1
CDR3 DNA: TGTGCCAGCAGTTACCTTAGACAGGGACGGGACACTGAAGCTTTCTTT
CDR3 protein: CASSYLRQGRDTEAFF

J gene: TRBJ1-1
V gene: TRBV7-9
clone size: many
D gene: NA
CDR3 DNA: TGTGCCAGCAGCTCCAGACACGCTGAAGCTTTCTTT
CDR3 protein: CASSSRHAEAFF

J gene: TRBJ2-5
V gene: TRBV12-3/TRBV12-4
clone size: NA
D gene: NA
CDR3 DNA: TGTGCCAGCCAGGGTCACGAGACCCAGTACTTC
CDR3 protein: CASQGHETQYF

J gene: TRBJ1-1
V gene: TRBV7-9
clone size: many
D gene: TRBD1
CDR3 DNA: TGTGCCAGCAGCTTACTTTCAGGGGGCACTGAAGCTTTCTTT
CDR3 protein: CASSLLSGGTEAFF

J gene: TRBJ1-1
V gene: TRBV12-3/TRBV12-4
clone size: many
D gene: TRBD1
CDR3 DNA: TGTGCCAGCAGTTTCAGACAGGGGGTCACTGAAGCTTTCTTT
CDR3 protein: CASSFRQGVTEAFF

J gene: TRBJ1-1
V gene: TRBV6-5
clone size: many
D gene: NA
CDR3 DNA: TGTGCCAGCTTGCAGGGAAGGAACACTGAAGCTTTCTTT
CDR3 protein: CASLQGRNTEAFF

J gene: TRBJ2-5
V gene: TRBV6-1
clone size: many
D gene: NA
CDR3 DNA: TGTGCCAGCAGACATCGAGAGACCCAGTACTTC
CDR3 protein: CASRHRETQYF

J gene: TRBJ2-2
V gene: TRBV20-1
clone size: many
D gene: NA
CDR3 DNA: TGCAGTGGAATGAATGGGATCGGGGAGCTGTTTTTT
CDR3 protein: CSGMNGIGELFF

J gene: TRBJ1-1
V gene: TRBV20-1
clone size: many
D gene: TRBD1
CDR3 DNA: TGCAGTGCTATCACAGGGGTGAACACTGAAGCTTTCTTT
CDR3 protein: CSAITGVNTEAFF

J gene: TRBJ2-2
V gene: TRBV10-3
clone size: many
D gene: NA
CDR3 DNA: TGTGCCGCAAAGACCCTGAACACCGGGGAGCTGTTTTTT
CDR3 protein: CAAKTLNTGELFF

J gene: TRBJ2-2
V gene: TRBV6-1
clone size: NA
D gene: NA
CDR3 DNA: TGTGCCAGCGGGGCAGGGAGGAGATACACCGGGGAGCTGTTTTTT
CDR3 protein: CASGAGRRYTGELFF

J gene: TRBJ1-5
V gene: TRBV19
clone size: NA
D gene: NA
CDR3 DNA: TGTGCCAGTAGTACCTCAGGGGATCAGCCCCAGCATTTT
CDR3 protein: CASSTSGDQPQHF

J gene: TRBJ1-1
V gene: TRBV20-1
clone size: NA
D gene: NA
CDR3 DNA: TGCAGTGCTAGAGTACCGACAGGTCTTGAAGCTTTCTTT
CDR3 protein: CSARVPTGLEAFF

J gene: TRBJ1-1
V gene: TRBV4-1
clone size: NA
D gene: NA
CDR3 DNA: TGCGCCAGCAGCCATCCGAACACTGAAGCTTTCTTT
CDR3 protein: CASSHPNTEAFF

J gene: TRBJ1-6
V gene: TRBV12-3/TRBV12-4
clone size: many
D gene: NA
CDR3 DNA: TGTGCCAGCAGTTTCGTCGGGTCACCCCTCCACTTT
CDR3 protein: CASSFVGSPLHF

J gene: TRBJ2-7
V gene: TRBV28
clone size: NA
D gene: NA
CDR3 DNA: TGTGCCAGCAGTTTAAATCACAGGTGGCGAAACTACGAGCAGTACTTC
CDR3 protein: CASSLNHRWRNYEQYF

J gene: TRBJ2-5
V gene: TRBV11-3
clone size: many
D gene: TRBD1
CDR3 DNA: TGTGCCAGCAGCCAATGGACAGGTTCCCAAGAGACCCAGTACTTC
CDR3 protein: CASSQWTGSQETQYF

J gene: TRBJ1-2
V gene: TRBV20-1
clone size: many
D gene: NA
CDR3 DNA: TGCAGTGCTGGGACAAACTATGGCTACACCTTC
CDR3 protein: CSAGTNYGYTF

J gene: TRBJ2-7
V gene: TRBV6-5
clone size: few
D gene: TRBD2
CDR3 DNA: TGTGCCAGCAGTTATAGCGGGACAAAAACCTACGAGCAGTACTTC
CDR3 protein: CASSYSGTKTYEQYF

J gene: TRBJ2-3
V gene: TRBV24-1
clone size: many
D gene: NA
CDR3 DNA: TGTGCCACCAGTGGGGGCGTCCAGGGGGGTACAGATACGCAGTATTTT
CDR3 protein: CATSGGVQGGTDTQYF

J gene: TRBJ2-7
V gene: TRBV5-5
clone size: many
D gene: TRBD1
CDR3 DNA: TGTGCCAGCAGCTCCCTCCGGACAGGGCGACCCGACGAGCAGTACTTC
CDR3 protein: CASSSLRTGRPDEQYF

J gene: TRBJ2-7
V gene: TRBV6-2/TRBV6-3
clone size: many
D gene: NA
CDR3 DNA: TGTGCCAGCAGCACCGGGACTTTCTACGAGCAGTACTTC
CDR3 protein: CASSTGTFYEQYF

J gene: TRBJ2-7
V gene: TRBV4-3
clone size: many
D gene: NA
CDR3 DNA: TGCGCCAGCAGCCAAGACCCAGACGAGGCAGGGGAGCAGTACTTC
CDR3 protein: CASSQDPDEAGEQYF

J gene: TRBJ2-5
V gene: TRBV12-3/TRBV12-4
clone size: many
D gene: NA
CDR3 DNA: TGTGCCAGCAGTTTTCGTGGGGGAGGTGAAGAGACCCAGTACTTC
CDR3 protein: CASSFRGGGEETQYF

J gene: TRBJ1-2
V gene: TRBV27
clone size: few
D gene: NA
CDR3 DNA: TGTGCCAGCAGGCCCTGGGTGCAGGGGCCGACGTACTATGGCTACACCTTC
CDR3 protein: CASRPWVQGPTYYGYTF

J gene: TRBJ1-3
V gene: TRBV20-1
clone size: many
D gene: NA
CDR3 DNA: TGCAGTACCCTCGAGGGAAACACCATATATTTT
CDR3 protein: CSTLEGNTIYF

J gene: TRBJ2-7
V gene: TRBV20-1
clone size: many
D gene: NA
CDR3 DNA: TGCAGTGCCAAGGGACGGCTCGTATCCTACGAGCAGTACTTC
CDR3 protein: CSAKGRLVSYEQYF

J gene: TRBJ1-2
V gene: TRBV28
clone size: many
D gene: TRBD1
CDR3 DNA: TGTGCCAGCGTTTCGGGACAGGGTGGCTATGGCTACACCTTC
CDR3 protein: CASVSGQGGYGYTF

J gene: TRBJ1-2
V gene: TRBV11-2
clone size: many
D gene: TRBD1
CDR3 DNA: TGTGCCAGCAGCTTAGACAGGGGGCGGACTCCCTATGGCTACACCTTC
CDR3 protein: CASSLDRGRTPYGYTF

J gene: TRBJ2-7
V gene: TRBV12-3/TRBV12-4
clone size: few
D gene: TRBD1
CDR3 DNA: TGTGCCAGCAAACAGGGGTGGTACGAGCAGTACTTC
CDR3 protein: CASKQGWYEQYF

J gene: TRBJ1-2
V gene: TRBV20-1
clone size: few
D gene: TRBD1
CDR3 DNA: TGCAGTGCTAGAGATCGGGGACAGGGAGACTATGGCTACACCTTC
CDR3 protein: CSARDRGQGDYGYTF

J gene: TRBJ2-7
V gene: TRBV24-1
clone size: many
D gene: TRBD2
CDR3 DNA: TGTGCCACCAGTGATGGGACTAGAGACGAGCAGTACTTC
CDR3 protein: CATSDGTRDEQYF

J gene: TRBJ1-5
V gene: TRBV7-9
clone size: NA
D gene: NA
CDR3 DNA: TGTGCCAGCGCCCCCGGGGGAGGTGGCAATCAGCCCCAGCATTTT
CDR3 protein: CASAPGGGGNQPQHF

J gene: TRBJ2-7
V gene: TRBV12-5
clone size: few
D gene: NA
CDR3 DNA: TGTGCTAGTGGGGAGTTCACCTACGAGCAGTACTTC
CDR3 protein: CASGEFTYEQYF

J gene: TRBJ1-2
V gene: TRBV19
clone size: NA
D gene: NA
CDR3 DNA: TGTGCCAGTAGCCGGATGTGGGGCGATGGCTACACCTTC
CDR3 protein: CASSRMWGDGYTF

J gene: TRBJ2-7
V gene: TRBV7-3
clone size: NA
D gene: TRBD1
CDR3 DNA: TGTGCCAGCAGCCCAGGGACAGTGAACGAGCAGTACTTC
CDR3 protein: CASSPGTVNEQYF

J gene: TRBJ1-2
V gene: TRBV4-3
clone size: many
D gene: NA
CDR3 DNA: TGCGCCAGCAGCCCCCGGACAGTTCCAGCTAACTATGGCTACACCTTC
CDR3 protein: CASSPRTVPANYGYTF